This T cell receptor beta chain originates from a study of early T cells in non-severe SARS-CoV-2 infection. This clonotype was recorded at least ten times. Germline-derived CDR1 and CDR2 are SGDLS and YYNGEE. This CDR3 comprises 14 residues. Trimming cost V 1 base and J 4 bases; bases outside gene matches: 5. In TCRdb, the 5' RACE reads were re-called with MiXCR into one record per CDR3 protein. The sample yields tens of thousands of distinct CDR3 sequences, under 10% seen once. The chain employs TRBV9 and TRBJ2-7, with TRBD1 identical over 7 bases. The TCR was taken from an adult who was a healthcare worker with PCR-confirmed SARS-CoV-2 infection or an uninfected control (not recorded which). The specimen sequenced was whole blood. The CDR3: CASSVQGVPYEQYF. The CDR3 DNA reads TGTGCCAGCAGCGTACAGGGGGTGCCATACGAGCAGTACTTC.